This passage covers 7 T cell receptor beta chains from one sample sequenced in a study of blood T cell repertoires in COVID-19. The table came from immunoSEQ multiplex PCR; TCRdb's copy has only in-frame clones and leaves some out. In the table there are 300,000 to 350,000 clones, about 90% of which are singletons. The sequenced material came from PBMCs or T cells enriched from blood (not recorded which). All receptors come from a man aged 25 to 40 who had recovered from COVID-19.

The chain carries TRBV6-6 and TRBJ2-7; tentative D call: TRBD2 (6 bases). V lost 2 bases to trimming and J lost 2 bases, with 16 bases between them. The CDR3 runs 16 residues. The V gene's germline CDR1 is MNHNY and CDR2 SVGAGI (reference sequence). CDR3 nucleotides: TGTGCCAGCAGTTACGGCCAGCGGGTAGGAACCTACGAGCAGTACTTC. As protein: CASSYGQRVGTYEQYF.

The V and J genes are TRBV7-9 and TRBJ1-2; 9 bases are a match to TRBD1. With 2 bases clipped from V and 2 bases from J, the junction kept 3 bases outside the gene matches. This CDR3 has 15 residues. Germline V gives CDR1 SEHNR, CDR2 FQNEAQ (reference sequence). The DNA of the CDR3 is TGTGCCAGCAGCTTACCGGACAGGGGAAACTATGGCTACACCTTC. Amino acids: CASSLPDRGNYGYTF. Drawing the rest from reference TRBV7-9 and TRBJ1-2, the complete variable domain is DTGVSQNPRHKITKRGQNVTFRCDPISEHNRLYWYRQTLGQGPEFLTYFQNEAQLEKSRLLSDRFSAERPKGSFSTLEIQRTEQGDSAMYLCASSLPDRGNYGYTFGSGTRLTVV.

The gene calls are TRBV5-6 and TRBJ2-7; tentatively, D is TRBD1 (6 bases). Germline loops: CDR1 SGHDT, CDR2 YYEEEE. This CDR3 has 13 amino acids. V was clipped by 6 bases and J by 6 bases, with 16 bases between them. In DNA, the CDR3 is TGTGCCAGCAATCCGGGACACATGCGCGAGCAGTACTTC. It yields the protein CASNPGHMREQYF.

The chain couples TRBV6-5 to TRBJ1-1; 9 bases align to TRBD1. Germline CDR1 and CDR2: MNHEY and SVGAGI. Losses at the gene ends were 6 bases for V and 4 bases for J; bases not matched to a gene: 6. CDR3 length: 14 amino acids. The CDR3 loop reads CASRGQGVATEAFF. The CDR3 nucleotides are TGTGCCAGCAGGGGACAGGGAGTAGCCACTGAAGCTTTCTTT.

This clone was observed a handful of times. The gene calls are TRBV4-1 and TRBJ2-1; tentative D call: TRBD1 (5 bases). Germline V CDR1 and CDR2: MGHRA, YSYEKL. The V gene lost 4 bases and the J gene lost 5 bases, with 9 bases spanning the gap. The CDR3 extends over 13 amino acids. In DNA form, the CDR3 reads TGCGCCAGCAGCCCAACAGGAAACAATGAGCAGTTCTTC. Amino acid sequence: CASSPTGNNEQFF.

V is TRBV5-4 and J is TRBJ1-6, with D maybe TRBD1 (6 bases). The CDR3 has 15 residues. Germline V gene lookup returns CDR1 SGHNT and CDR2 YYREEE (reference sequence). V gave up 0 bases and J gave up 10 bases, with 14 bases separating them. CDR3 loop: CASSLERGAGSPLHF. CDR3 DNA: TGTGCCAGCAGCTTGGAACGGGGGGCGGGATCACCCCTCCACTTT.

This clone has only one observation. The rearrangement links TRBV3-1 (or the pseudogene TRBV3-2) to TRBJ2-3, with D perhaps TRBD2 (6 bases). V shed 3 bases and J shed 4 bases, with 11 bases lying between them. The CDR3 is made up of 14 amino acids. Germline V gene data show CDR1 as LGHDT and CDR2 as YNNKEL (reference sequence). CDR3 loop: CASSQRLASDTQYF. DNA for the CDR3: TGTGCCAGCAGCCAGCGCCTAGCGTCAGATACGCAGTATTTT.